This TCR beta chain was captured in a study of OX40 agonist ivuxolimab in advanced cancers. Study results and caveats: Partial responders treated at 0.1-3.0 mg/kg exhibited clonal expansion among the lowest measured. At 0.1 to 3.0 mg/kg, clonal expansion of CD4+ and CD8+ blood T cells had occurred by week 6.

Here immunoSEQ multiplex PCR was the method, and the copy in TCRdb shows in-frame clones only, minus some. The sample consists of some 80,000 clones, about 92% of them appearing once. Exclusion applied to patients with autoimmune disease history or systemic immunosuppression. On this clone: Its target is unknown.

This clonotype originated in an adult with an advanced solid tumor such as melanoma, head and neck, liver or kidney cancer. The specimen comprised CD4+ or CD8+ T cells sorted from blood, sampled in a trial of the OX40 agonist ivuxolimab.

This chain's CDR3 is CSVETENGYTF. In DNA form, the CDR3 reads TGCAGCGTTGAAACAGAGAATGGCTACACCTTC. The chain links TRBV29-1 to TRBJ1-2; no firm D call. CDR1 is SQVTM and CDR2 is ANQGSEA in the germline V gene. Trimming shortened V by 2 bases and J by 6 bases, and 7 bases separated the two germline ends. This CDR3 has 11 residues. The whole variable domain, filled in from reference TRBV29-1 and TRBJ1-2, reads SAVISQKPSRDICQRGTSLTIQCQVDSQVTMMFWYRQQPGQSLTLIATANQGSEATYESGFVIDKFPISRPNLTFSTLTVSNMSPEDSSIYLCSVETENGYTFGSGTRLTVV.